What follows describes a single TCR beta chain. Profiled with immunoSEQ multiplex PCR; TCRdb holds only in-frame clones, not every one. The data contain 150,000 to 200,000 clones, around four fifths of them singletons. These data belong to a study of blood T cell repertoires in COVID-19. Looking at the study overall: Acute and convalescent COVID-19 specimens originated in the United States, Italy and Spain.

V was clipped by 4 bases and J by 3 bases; unmatched bases: 2. The CDR3 is made up of 13 amino acids. This sequence originates from a woman at least 80 years old with acute or convalescent COVID-19. This chain joins TRBV12-3 or TRBV12-4 and TRBJ1-2; 7 nucleotides agree with TRBD1. The specimen was peripheral blood. The CDR3 nucleotides are TGTGCCAGCAGTTCAACAGGGGACTATGGCTACACCTTC. It is translated as CASSSTGDYGYTF.